The T cell receptor beta chain described here comes from a study of vaccination and CD4 T cells after COVID-19. Overall study: From HCoV-229E, HCoV-OC43, HCoV-NL63 and SARS-CoV-2, overlapping spike peptides were used to stimulate the cells.

Trimming took 0 bases from V and 8 from J, leaving 19 bases between them. The CDR3 covers 15 residues. Germline V gene data show CDR1 as DFQATT and CDR2 as SNEGSKA (reference sequence). About this clonotype: Its antigen is unknown.

Study observations and caveats: Relatively small numbers of convalescent patients were studied, with no early post-infection timepoints included.

The treatment denotes: roughly 10-day PBMC culture with coronavirus spike peptide pools or control peptides (ViraFEST assay). Sequence data for DNA of cultured CD4+ T cells were generated by the Oncomine TCR Beta short-read assay. TCRdb redid the calling of the PCR reads with MiXCR, one entry per CDR3 protein. The repertoire holds some 10,000 distinct CDR3 sequences, with roughly 53% as singletons. The receptor comes from a human donor who had recovered from COVID-19. Sequencing input: CD4+ T cells from blood, cultured in vitro. The chain uses TRBV20-1 and TRBJ1-2; D is undetermined. The CDR3 DNA reads TGCAGTGCTAGAGACCAGTCGGCGACTCAGCGGGGCTACACCTTC. It is translated as CSARDQSATQRGYTF.